A single T cell receptor (beta chain) is shown here with its context. Selected positively for CCR7 and CD45RO-negative, naive CD8 cells excluded terminally differentiated effector memory CD45RA+ cells. The sample comes from a study of shared clonotypes between healthy human individuals. Clones were read by immunoSEQ multiplex PCR, and TCRdb kept only the in-frame ones, dropping some. The sample shows around 2,000,000 clones, about 95% of them seen only once. CDR1 and CDR2 from the germline V gene are SGHDT and YYEEEE. CDR3 size: 16 residues. Trimming took off 0 bases at V and 0 bases at J, with 11 bases between the two ends.

This sequence joins TRBV5-6 and TRBJ2-3; D is unclear. Sequencing was carried out using naive CD8+ T cells sorted from blood. The clonotype originates from a young man in good health. CDR3 DNA: TGTGCCAGCAGCTTGGCGTCCGGTTTCAGCACAGATACGCAGTATTTT. Translation: CASSLASGFSTDTQYF.